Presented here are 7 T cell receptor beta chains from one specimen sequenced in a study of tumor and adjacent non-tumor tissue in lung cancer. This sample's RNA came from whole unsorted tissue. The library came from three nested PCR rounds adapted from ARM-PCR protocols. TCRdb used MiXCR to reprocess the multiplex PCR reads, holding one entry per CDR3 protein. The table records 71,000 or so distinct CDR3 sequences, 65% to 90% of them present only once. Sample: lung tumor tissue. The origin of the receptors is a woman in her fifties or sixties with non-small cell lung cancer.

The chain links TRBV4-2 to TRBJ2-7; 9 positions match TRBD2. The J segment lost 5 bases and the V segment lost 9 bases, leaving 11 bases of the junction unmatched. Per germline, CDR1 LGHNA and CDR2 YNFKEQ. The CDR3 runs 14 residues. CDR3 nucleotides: TGTGCCAGTAGCGGGGGTGCGAGGTCCCACGAGCAGTACTTC. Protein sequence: CASSGGARSHEQYF.

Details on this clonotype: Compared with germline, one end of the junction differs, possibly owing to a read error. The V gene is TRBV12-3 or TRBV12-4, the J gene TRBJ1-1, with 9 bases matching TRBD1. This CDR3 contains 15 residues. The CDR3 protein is CASSKGQGWNTKALF. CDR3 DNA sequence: TGTGCCAGCAGTAAGGGACAGGGTTGGAACACTAAAGCTTTGTTT.

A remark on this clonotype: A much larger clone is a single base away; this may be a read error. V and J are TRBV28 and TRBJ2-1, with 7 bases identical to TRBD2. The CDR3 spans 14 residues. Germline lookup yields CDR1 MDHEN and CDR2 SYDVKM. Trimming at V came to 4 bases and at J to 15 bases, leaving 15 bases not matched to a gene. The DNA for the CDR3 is TGTGCCAGCAGTTCCCCGGGACTATCGGGAGTTCTGTTCTTC. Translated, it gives CASSSPGLSGVLFF. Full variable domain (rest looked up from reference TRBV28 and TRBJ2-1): DVKVTQSSRYLVKRTGEKVFLECVQDMDHENMFWYRQDPGLGLRLIYFSYDVKMKEKGDIPEGYSVSREKKERFSLILESASTNQTSMYLCASSSPGLSGVLFFGPGTRLTVL.

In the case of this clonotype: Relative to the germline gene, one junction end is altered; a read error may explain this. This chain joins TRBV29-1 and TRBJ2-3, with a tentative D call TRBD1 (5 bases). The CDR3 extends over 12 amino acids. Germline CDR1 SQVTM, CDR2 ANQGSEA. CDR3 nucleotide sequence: TGCAGCCATAGGACAAGAACAGATATGCAGTATTTT. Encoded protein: CSHRTRTDMQYF.

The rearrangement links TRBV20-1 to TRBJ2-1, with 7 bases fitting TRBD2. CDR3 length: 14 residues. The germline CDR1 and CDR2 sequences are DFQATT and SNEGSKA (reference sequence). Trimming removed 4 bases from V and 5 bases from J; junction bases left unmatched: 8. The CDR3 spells CSANRGSTNNEQFF. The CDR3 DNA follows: TGCAGTGCTAACCGCGGGAGTACGAACAATGAGCAGTTCTTC.

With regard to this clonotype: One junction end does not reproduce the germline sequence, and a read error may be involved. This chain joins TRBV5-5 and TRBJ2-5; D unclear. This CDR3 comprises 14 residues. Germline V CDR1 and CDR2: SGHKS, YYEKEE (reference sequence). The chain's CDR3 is CASSLLALQETRYF. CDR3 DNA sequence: TGTGCCAGCAGCTTGTTGGCTCTTCAAGAGACCCGGTACTTT.

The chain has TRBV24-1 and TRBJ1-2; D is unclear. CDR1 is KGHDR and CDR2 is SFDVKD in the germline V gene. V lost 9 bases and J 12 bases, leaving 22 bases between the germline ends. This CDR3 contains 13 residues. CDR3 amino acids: CATADGESRLHTF. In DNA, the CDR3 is TGTGCCACCGCGGACGGGGAGTCCCGCCTGCACACCTTC.